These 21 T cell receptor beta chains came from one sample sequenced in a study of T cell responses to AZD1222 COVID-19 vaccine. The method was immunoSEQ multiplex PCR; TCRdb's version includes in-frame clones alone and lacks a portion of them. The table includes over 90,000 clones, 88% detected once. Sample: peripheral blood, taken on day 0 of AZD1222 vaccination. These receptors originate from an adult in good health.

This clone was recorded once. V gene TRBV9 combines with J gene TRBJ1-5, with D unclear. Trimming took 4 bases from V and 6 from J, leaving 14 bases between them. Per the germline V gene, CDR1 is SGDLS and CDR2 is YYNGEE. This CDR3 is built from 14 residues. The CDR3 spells CASSPGEVSQPQHF. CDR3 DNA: TGTGCCAGCAGCCCTGGGGAGGTGAGTCAGCCCCAGCATTTT.

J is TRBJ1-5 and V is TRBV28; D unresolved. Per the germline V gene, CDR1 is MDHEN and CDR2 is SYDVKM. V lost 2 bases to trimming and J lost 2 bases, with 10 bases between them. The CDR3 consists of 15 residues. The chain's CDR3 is CASSLRRLGNQPQHF. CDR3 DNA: TGTGCCAGCAGTTTACGACGGTTGGGCAATCAGCCCCAGCATTTT.

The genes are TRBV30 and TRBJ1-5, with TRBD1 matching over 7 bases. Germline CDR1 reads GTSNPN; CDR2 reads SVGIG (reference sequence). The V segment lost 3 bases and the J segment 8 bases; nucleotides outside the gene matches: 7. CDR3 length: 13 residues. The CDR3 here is CAWSGQAREPQHF. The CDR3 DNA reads TGTGCCTGGAGCGGACAGGCTAGAGAGCCCCAGCATTTT. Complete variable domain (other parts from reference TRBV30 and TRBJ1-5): SQTIHQWPATLVQPVGSPLSLECTVEGTSNPNLYWYRQAAGRGLQLLFYSVGIGQISSEVPQNLSASRPQDRQFILSSKKLLLSDSGFYLCAWSGQAREPQHFGDGTRLSIL.

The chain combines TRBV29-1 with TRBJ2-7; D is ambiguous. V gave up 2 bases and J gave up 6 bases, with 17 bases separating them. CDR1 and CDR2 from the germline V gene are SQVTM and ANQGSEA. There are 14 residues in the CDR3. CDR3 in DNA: TGCAGCGTTGAACTACAGCGCGGCCAACTCGAGCAGTACTTC. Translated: CSVELQRGQLEQYF.

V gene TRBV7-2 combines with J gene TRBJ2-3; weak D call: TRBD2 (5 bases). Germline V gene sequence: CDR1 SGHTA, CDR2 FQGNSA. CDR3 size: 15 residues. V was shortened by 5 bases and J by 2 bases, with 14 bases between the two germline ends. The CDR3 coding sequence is TGTGCCAGCAGCCCCTCCGCGGGCCTCACAGATACGCAGTATTTT. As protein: CASSPSAGLTDTQYF.

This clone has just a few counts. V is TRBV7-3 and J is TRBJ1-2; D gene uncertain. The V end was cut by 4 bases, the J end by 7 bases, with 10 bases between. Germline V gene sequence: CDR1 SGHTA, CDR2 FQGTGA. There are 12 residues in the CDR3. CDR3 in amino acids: CASSSQSGGYTF. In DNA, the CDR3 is TGTGCCAGCAGCTCACAGTCAGGTGGCTACACCTTC.

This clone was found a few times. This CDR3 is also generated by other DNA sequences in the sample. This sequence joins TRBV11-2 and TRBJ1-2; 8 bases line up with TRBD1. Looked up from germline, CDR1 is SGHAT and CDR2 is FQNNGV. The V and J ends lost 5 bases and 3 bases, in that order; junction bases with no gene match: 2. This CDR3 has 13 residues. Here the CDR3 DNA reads TGTGCCAGCAGCCCGGGACAGGACTATGGCTACACCTTC. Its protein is CASSPGQDYGYTF.

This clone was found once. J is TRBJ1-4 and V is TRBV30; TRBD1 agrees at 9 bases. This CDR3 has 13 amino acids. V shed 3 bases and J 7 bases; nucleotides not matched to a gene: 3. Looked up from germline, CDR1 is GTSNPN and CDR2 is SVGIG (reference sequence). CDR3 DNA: TGTGCCTGGAGGACAGGGGGGGGTGAAAAACTGTTTTTT. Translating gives CAWRTGGGEKLFF.

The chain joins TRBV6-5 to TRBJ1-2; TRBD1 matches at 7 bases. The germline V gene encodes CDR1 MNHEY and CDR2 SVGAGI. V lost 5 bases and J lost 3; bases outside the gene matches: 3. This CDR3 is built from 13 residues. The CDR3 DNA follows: TGTGCCAGCAGTCAACAGGGGTACTATGGCTACACCTTC. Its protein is CASSQQGYYGYTF.

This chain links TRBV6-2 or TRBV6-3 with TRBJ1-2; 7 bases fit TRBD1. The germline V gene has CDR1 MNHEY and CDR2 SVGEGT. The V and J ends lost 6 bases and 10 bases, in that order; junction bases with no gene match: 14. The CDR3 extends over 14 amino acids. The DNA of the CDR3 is TGTGCCAGCAGCCAAACCGGGACAGTGAAAACCTACACCTTC. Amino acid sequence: CASSQTGTVKTYTF.

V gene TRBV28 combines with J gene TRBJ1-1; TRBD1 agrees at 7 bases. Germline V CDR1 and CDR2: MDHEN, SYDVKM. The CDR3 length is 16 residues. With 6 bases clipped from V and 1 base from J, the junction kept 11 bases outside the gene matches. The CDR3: CASSPSPYRGNTEAFF. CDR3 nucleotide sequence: TGTGCCAGCAGCCCTAGTCCGTACAGGGGGAACACTGAAGCTTTCTTT.

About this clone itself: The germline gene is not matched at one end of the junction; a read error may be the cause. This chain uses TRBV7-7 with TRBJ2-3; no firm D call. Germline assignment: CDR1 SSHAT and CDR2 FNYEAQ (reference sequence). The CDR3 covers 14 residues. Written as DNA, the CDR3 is TGTGCTAGCAGCCCGGCTATAGCTTTTGATACGCAGTATTTT. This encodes CASSPAIAFDTQYF. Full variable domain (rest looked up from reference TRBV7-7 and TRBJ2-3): GAGVSQSPRYKVTKRGQDVTLRCDPISSHATLYWYQQALGQGPEFLTYFNYEAQPDKSGLPSDRFSAERPEGSISTLTIQRTEQRDSAMYRCASSPAIAFDTQYFGPGTRLTVL.

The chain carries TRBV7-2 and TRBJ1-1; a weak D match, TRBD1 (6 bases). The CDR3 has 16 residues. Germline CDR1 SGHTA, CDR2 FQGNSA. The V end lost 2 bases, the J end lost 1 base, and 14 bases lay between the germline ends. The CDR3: CASSLSVGRGNTEAFF. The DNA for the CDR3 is TGTGCCAGCAGCTTATCGGTGGGCAGGGGGAACACTGAAGCTTTCTTT. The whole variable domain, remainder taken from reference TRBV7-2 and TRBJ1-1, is GAGVSQSPSNKVTEKGKDVELRCDPISGHTALYWYRQSLGQGLEFLIYFQGNSAPDKSGLPSDRFSAERTGGSVSTLTIQRTQQEDSAVYLCASSLSVGRGNTEAFFGQGTRLTVV.

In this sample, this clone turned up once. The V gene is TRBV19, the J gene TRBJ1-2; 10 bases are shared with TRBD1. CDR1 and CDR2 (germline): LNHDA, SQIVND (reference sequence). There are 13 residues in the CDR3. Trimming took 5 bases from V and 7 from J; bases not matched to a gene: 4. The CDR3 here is CASSQWDRGGYTF. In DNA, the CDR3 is TGTGCCAGTAGTCAATGGGACAGGGGTGGCTACACCTTC.

The DNA for the CDR3 is TGTGCCAGTAGAAGGGACATAGAGTGGCCCCAGCATTTT. Translated: CASRRDIEWPQHF. The chain has TRBV19 and TRBJ1-5, with D maybe TRBD1 (6 bases). The germline CDR1 and CDR2 sequences are LNHDA and SQIVND (reference sequence). V lost 6 bases to trimming and J lost 9 bases, with 15 bases between them. The CDR3 contains 13 residues.

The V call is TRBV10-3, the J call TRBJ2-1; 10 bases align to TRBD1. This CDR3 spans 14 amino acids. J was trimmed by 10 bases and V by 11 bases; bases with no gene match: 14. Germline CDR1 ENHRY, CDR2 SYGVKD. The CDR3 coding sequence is TGTGCCGTTAGACCGGGACAGGGGCTTCTAGAGCAGTTCTTC. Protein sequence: CAVRPGQGLLEQFF.

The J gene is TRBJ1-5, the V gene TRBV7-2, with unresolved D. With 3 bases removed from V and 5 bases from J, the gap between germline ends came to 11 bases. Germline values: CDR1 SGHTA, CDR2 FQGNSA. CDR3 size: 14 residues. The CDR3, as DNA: TGTGCCAGCAGCTTTGATACAGCCTATCAGCCCCAGCATTTT. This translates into CASSFDTAYQPQHF.

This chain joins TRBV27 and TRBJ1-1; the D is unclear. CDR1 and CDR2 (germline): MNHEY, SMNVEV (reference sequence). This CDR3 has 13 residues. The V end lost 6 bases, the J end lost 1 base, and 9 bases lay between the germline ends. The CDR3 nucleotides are TGTGCCAGCAGGGAGAACAGGAACACTGAAGCTTTCTTT. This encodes CASRENRNTEAFF.

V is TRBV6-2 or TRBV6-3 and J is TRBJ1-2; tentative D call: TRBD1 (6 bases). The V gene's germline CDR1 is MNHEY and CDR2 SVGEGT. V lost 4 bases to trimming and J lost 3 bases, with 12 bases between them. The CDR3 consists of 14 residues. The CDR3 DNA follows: TGTGCCAGCAGTTCTTTACAGGGTGACTATGGCTACACCTTC. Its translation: CASSSLQGDYGYTF.

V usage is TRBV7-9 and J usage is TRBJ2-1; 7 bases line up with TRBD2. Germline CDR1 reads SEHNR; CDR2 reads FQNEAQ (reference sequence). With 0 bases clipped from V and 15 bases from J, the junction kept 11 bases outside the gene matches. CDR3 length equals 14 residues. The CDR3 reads CASSLASSREKWFF. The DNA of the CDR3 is TGTGCCAGCAGCTTAGCTTCATCGCGGGAGAAGTGGTTCTTC.

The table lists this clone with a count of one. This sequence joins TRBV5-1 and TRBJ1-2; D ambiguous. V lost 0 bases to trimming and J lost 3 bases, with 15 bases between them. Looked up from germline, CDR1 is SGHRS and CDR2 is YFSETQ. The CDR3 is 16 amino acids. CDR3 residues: CASSLAGFQSDYGYTF. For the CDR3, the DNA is TGCGCCAGCAGCTTGGCCGGGTTCCAATCTGACTATGGCTACACCTTC.